Sequencing of this T cell receptor (beta chain) was carried out in a study of blood T cell repertoires in COVID-19. Across the study: Acute and convalescent COVID-19 specimens originated in the United States, Italy and Spain. The cDNA or gDNA used as material had been derived from T cells, B-cell-depleted T cells, or PBMCs.

In the original workflow: Amplified reference gene primers provided the basis for estimating nucleated cell counts. Produced via immunoSEQ multiplex PCR; TCRdb's table is partial and in-frame only. For V, J and clone size, that table is used; D and trimming come from the DNA. The sample yields 200,000 to 300,000 clones, about four fifths seen once. Germline CDR1 reads KGHSH; CDR2 reads LQKENI. The CDR3 is made up of 13 amino acids. Trimming took 2 bases from V and 5 from J, leaving 7 bases between them. The V and J genes are TRBV18 and TRBJ1-5; D gene uncertain. This TCR derives from an elderly man with acute or convalescent COVID-19. Sequences were obtained from peripheral blood. For the CDR3, the DNA is TGTGCCAGCTCACCAACGAGAGATCAGCCCCAGCATTTT. Protein product: CASSPTRDQPQHF.